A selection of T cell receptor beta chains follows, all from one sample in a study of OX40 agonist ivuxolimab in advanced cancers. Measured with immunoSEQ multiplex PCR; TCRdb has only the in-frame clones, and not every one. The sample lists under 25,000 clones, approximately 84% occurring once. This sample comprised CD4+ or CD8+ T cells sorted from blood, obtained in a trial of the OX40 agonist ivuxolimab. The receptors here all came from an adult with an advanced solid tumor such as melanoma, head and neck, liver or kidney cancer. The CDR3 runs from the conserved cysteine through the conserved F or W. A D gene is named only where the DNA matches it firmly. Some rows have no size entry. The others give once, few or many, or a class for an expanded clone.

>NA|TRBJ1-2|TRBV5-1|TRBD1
TGCGCCAGCAACCCCGGGACAGGGGACTATGGCTACACCTTC
CASNPGTGDYGYTF
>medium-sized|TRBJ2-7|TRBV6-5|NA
TGTGCCAGCAGCCTATACGCTAGCTACGAGCAGTACTTC
CASSLYASYEQYF
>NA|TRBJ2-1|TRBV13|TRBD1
TGTGCCAGCAGTTTTACTGGACAGGGGTACAATGAGCAGTTCTTC
CASSFTGQGYNEQFF
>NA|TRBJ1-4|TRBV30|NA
TGTGCCTGGAGTGGGGGACAACTGTTTTTT
CAWSGGQLFF
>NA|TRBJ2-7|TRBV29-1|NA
TGCAGCGCCCATCTTTTGGACCGCTACGAGCAGTACTTC
CSAHLLDRYEQYF
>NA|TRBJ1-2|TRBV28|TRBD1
TGTGCCAGCAGTACACGGGTGGGACAGGGAAACTATGGCTACACCTTC
CASSTRVGQGNYGYTF
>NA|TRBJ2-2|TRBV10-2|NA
TGCGCCAGCAGTGAGTGGCCAGGGGGGACCGGGGAGCTGTTTTTT
CASSEWPGGTGELFF
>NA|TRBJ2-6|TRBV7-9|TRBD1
TGTGCCAGCAGCTTAGGGCAGGGGGACTCTGGGGCCAACGTCCTGACTTTC
CASSLGQGDSGANVLTF
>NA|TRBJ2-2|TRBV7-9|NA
TGTGCCAGCAGCTTATCAGGGGGGGTGAACACCGGGGAGCTGTTTTTT
CASSLSGGVNTGELFF
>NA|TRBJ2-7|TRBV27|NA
TGTGCCAGCAGTTTTCATCCCTTCCGAGGGGGAGCCTACGAGCAGTACTTC
CASSFHPFRGGAYEQYF
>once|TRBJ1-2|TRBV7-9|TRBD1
TGTGCCAGCAGCCCAACCCCGGACAGGGCCCCCTCGCGCTACACCTTC
CASSPTPDRAPSRYTF
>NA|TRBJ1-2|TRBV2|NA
TGTGCCAGCAGGGCCGGGACAACGTATGGCTACACCTTC
CASRAGTTYGYTF
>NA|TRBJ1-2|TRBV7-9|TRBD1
TGTGCCAGCAGCTTAGACGGACAGGGTCCCTATGGCTACACCTTC
CASSLDGQGPYGYTF
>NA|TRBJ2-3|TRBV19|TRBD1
TGTGCCAGTAGTATCCCCGGGACAGGGTCAGATACGCAGTATTTT
CASSIPGTGSDTQYF
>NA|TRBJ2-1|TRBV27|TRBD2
TGTGCCAGCAGTTTATTTGCGGGAGAGGAGGATGAGCAGTTCTTC
CASSLFAGEEDEQFF
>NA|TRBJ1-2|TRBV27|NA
TGTGCCAGCAGTCAAACAGGTCTGTATGGCTACACCTTC
CASSQTGLYGYTF
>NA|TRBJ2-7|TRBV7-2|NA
TGTGCCAGCAGCGCAAACGTCGCCTACGAGCAGTACTTC
CASSANVAYEQYF
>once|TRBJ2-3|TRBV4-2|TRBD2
TGTGCCAGCAGCCAAGAAGGATTGCGGGGGGCTAGCACAGATACGCAGTATTTT
CASSQEGLRGASTDTQYF
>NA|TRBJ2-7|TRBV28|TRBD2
TGTGCCAGCAGTCCCAGCGAAAGACTAGCGGGGTTCTCCTACGAGCAGTACTTC
CASSPSERLAGFSYEQYF
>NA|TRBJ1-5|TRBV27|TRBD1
TGTGCCAGCAGTTTGGTAGGACAGGACCCTTATAGCAATCAGCCCCAGCATTTT
CASSLVGQDPYSNQPQHF
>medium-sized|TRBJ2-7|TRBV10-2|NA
TGCGCCAGCAGTGAGTGGCAGGGCCTATCCTACGAGCAGTACTTC
CASSEWQGLSYEQYF
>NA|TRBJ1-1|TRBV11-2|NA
TGTGCCAGCAGCTCACCGGGACGACGGAACACTGAAGCTTTCTTT
CASSSPGRRNTEAFF
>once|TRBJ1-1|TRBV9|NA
TGTGCCAGCAGCGTAGTCCAGGGTTACACTGAAGCTTTCTTT
CASSVVQGYTEAFF
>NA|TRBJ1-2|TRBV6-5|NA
TGTGCCAGCAGTTACTCAGCACCGGGAGGCTACACCTTC
CASSYSAPGGYTF
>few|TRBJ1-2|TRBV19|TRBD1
TGTGCCAGTAGTATAGACAGGGGGCTGGCGGATGGCTACACCTTC
CASSIDRGLADGYTF
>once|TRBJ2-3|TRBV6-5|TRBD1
TGTGCCAGCAGTTGGGGACAGGGCGCGGATACGCAGTATTTT
CASSWGQGADTQYF
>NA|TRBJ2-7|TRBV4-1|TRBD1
TGCGCCAGCAGCCAACAAGACAGGGGGCAGGACGAGCAGTACTTC
CASSQQDRGQDEQYF
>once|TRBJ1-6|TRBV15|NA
TGTGCCACCAGCAGAGAACGGCAGGCCAATTCACCCCTCCACTTT
CATSRERQANSPLHF
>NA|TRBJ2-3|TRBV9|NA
TGTGCCAGCAGCGTCGCGCGTTGGGGCACAGATACGCAGTATTTT
CASSVARWGTDTQYF
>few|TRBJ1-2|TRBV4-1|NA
TGCGCCAGCAAGGGACTCTATGGCTACACCTTC
CASKGLYGYTF
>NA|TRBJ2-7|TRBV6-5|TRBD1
TGTGCCAGCAGTAATACAGGGGGGTCCTACGAGCAGTACTTC
CASSNTGGSYEQYF
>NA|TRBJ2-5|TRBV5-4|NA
TGTGCCAGCAGCTTGCAGCTCGAGTTGGAGACCCAGTACTTC
CASSLQLELETQYF
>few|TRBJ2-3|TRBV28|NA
TGTGCCACCAGTTTCGGGATGCTGCAGTATTTT
CATSFGMLQYF
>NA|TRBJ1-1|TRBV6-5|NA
TGTGCCACCCTACGTAACACTGAAGCTTTCTTT
CATLRNTEAFF
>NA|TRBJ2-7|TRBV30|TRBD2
TGTGCCTGGAGTAGCGGGAGGGGCTACGAGCAGTACTTC
CAWSSGRGYEQYF
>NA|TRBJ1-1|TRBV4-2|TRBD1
TGTGCCAGCAGCCACCCCGGGACAGGGCTCACTGAAGCTTTCTTT
CASSHPGTGLTEAFF
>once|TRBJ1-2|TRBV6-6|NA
TGTGCCAGCAGTTACGGAACCTATGGCTACACCTTC
CASSYGTYGYTF
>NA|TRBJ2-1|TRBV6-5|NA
TGTGCCAGCAGACTACAGGGCCCCTACAATGAGCAGTTCTTC
CASRLQGPYNEQFF
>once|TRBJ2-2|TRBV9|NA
TGTGCCAGCAGCGAGAGTGCAGGGGAGCTGTTTTTT
CASSESAGELFF
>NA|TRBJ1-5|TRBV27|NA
TGTGCCAGCAGTTTCCGGCAGCCCAGTAATCAGCCCCAGCATTTT
CASSFRQPSNQPQHF
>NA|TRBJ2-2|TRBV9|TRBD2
TGTGCCAGCAGCGCTAACGGGAGGGCCAACACCGGGGAGCTGTTTTTT
CASSANGRANTGELFF
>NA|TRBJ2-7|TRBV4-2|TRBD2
TGTGCCAGCAGCCCCGGGACTAACTACGAGCAGTACTTC
CASSPGTNYEQYF
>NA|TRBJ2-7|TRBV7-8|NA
TGTGCCAGCAGCTTCTCGGTGAATGGAATCTACGAGCAGTACTTC
CASSFSVNGIYEQYF
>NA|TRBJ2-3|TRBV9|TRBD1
TGTGCCAGCAGCGTAGGGCAGGGGGCGGGAGATACGCAGTATTTT
CASSVGQGAGDTQYF
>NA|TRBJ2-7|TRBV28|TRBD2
TGTGCCACCGGGACTAGGAGCGAGCAGTACTTC
CATGTRSEQYF
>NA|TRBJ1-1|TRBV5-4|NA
TGTGCCAGCAGCCCGGAAGAAGCTTTCTTT
CASSPEEAFF